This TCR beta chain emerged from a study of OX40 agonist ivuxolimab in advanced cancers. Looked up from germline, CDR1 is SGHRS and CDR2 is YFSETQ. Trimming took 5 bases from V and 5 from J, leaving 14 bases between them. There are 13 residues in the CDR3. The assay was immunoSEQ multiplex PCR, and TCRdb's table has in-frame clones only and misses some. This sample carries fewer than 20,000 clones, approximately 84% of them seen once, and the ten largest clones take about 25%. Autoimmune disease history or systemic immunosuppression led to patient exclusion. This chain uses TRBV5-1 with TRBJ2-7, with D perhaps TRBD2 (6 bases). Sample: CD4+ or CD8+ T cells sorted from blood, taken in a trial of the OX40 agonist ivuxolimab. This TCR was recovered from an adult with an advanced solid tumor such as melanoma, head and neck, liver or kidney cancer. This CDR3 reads CASRQGREDEQYF. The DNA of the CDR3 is TGCGCCAGCAGGCAAGGAAGGGAGGACGAGCAGTACTTC.